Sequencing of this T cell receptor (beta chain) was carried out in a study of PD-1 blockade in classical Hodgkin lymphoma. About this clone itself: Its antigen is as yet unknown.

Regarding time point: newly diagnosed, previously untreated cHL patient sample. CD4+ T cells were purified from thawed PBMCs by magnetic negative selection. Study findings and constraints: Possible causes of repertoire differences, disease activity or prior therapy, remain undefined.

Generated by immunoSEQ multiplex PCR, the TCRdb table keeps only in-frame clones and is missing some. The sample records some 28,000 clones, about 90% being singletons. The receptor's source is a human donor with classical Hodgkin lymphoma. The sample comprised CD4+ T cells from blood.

The CDR3 spells CASGVGGRGYEQYF. The CDR3 DNA sequence: TGTGCCAGCGGGGTAGGAGGCAGGGGTTACGAGCAGTACTTC. This sequence joins TRBV6-1 and TRBJ2-7, with D possibly TRBD1 on 6 matching bases. The CDR3 covers 14 residues. The V gene lost 8 bases and the J gene lost 4 bases, with 18 bases spanning the gap. CDR1 and CDR2 from the germline V gene are MNHNS and SASEGT.